This TCR beta chain originates from a study of blood T cells in healthy people across ages. Findings of the study overall: In the absence of known donor CMV status, changes in expanded clonotypes were possibly confounded.

The CDR3 consists of 13 residues. The germline V gene has CDR1 SNHLY and CDR2 FYNNEI. J was trimmed by 6 bases and V by 10 bases; bases with no gene match: 6. In this sample, this clonotype turned up a few times. The antigen is not known. Primers used in a second PCR of roughly 6 to 12 cycles were a sample-barcoded 5' primer and a J-beta primer mix. MiXCR was run by TCRdb on the 5' RACE reads, yielding one entry per CDR3 protein. The table has fewer than 1.5 million distinct CDR3 sequences, about 40% seen once; the top ten hold 7% to 9%. The sample comprised blood. This receptor was obtained from a woman under 30 in good health. J is TRBJ1-4 and V is TRBV2; 9 nucleotides agree with TRBD1. Here the CDR3 DNA reads TGTGCCAACGGACAGGGGAGATATGAAAAACTGTTTTTT. It encodes CANGQGRYEKLFF.